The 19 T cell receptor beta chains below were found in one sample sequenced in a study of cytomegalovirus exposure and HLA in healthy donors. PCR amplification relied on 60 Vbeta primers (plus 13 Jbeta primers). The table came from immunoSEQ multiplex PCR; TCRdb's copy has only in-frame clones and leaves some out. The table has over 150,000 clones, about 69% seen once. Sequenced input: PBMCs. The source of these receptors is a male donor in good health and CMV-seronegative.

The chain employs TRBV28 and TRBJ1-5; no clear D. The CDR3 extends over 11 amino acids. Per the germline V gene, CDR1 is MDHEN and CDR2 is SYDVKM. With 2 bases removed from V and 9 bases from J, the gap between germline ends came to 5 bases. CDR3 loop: CASSLRGPQHF. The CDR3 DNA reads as TGTGCCAGCAGTTTAAGAGGGCCCCAGCATTTT.

The CDR3 sequence is CAWSDRVHSFF. The CDR3 DNA sequence: TGTGCCTGGAGTGACAGGGTGCATAGTTTCTTT. This rearrangement joins TRBV30 to TRBJ1-1; a weak D match, TRBD1 (6 bases). Germline V lookup: CDR1 GTSNPN, CDR2 SVGIG (reference sequence). The CDR3 is 11 residues long. Trimming left V 1 base short and J 13 bases short, with 13 bases between. Complete variable domain (other parts from reference TRBV30 and TRBJ1-1): SQTIHQWPATLVQPVGSPLSLECTVEGTSNPNLYWYRQAAGRGLQLLFYSVGIGQISSEVPQNLSASRPQDRQFILSSKKLLLSDSGFYLCAWSDRVHSFFGQGTRLTVV.

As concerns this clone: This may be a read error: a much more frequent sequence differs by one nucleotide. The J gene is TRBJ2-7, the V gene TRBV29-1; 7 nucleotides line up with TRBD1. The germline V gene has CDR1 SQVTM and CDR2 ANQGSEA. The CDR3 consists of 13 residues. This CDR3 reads CSVGQGPTYEQHF. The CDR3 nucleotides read TGCAGCGTTGGACAGGGCCCAACCTACGAGCAGCACTTC.

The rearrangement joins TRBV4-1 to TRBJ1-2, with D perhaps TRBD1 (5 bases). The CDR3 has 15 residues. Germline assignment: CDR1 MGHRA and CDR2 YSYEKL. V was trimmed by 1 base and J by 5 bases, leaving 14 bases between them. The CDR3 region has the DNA TGCGCCAGCAGCCAAGCGGGAGCAGGGAGGTATGGCTACACCTTC. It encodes CASSQAGAGRYGYTF.

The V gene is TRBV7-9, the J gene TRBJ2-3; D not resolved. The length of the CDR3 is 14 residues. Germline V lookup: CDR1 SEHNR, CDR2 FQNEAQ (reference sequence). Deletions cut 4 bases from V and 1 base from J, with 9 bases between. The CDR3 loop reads CASSSTERTDTQYF. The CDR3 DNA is TGTGCCAGCAGCTCGACGGAGCGCACAGATACGCAGTATTTT.

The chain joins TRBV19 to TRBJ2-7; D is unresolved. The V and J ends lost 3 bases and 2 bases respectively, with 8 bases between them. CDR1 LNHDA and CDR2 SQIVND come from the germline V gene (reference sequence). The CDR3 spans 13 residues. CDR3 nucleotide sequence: TGTGCCAGTAGTATGAGTGCTACCTACGAGCAGTACTTC. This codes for CASSMSATYEQYF.

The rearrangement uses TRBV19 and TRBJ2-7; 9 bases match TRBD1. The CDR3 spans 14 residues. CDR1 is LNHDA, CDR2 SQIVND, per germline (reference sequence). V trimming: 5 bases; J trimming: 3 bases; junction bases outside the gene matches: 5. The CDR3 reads CASSARDRVYEQYF. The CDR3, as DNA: TGTGCCAGTAGTGCTCGGGACAGGGTCTACGAGCAGTACTTC.

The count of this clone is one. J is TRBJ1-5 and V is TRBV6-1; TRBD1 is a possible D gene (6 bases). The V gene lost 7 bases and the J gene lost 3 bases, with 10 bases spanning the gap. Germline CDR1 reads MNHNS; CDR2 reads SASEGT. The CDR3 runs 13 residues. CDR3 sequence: CASNGQFNQPQHF. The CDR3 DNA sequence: TGTGCCAGCAATGGACAGTTCAATCAGCCCCAGCATTTT.

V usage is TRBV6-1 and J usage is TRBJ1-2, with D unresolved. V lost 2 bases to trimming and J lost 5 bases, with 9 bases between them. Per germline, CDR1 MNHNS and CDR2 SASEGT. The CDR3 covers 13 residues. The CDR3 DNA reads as TGTGCCAGCAGTGAAAACAGCCCATATGGCTACACCTTC. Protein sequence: CASSENSPYGYTF.

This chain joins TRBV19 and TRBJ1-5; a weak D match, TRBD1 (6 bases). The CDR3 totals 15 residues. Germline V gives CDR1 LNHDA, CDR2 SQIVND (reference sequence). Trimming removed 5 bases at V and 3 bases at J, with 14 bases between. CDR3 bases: TGTGCCAGTAGTGATACAGGGACCTACAATCAGCCCCAGCATTTT. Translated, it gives CASSDTGTYNQPQHF.

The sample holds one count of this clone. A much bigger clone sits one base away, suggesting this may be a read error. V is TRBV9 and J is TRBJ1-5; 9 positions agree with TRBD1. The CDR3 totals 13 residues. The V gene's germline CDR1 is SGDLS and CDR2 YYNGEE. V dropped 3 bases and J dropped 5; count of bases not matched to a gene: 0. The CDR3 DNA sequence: TGTGCCAGCAGCGGGACAGGGGATCAGCCCCAGCATTTT. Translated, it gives CASSGTGDQPQHF.

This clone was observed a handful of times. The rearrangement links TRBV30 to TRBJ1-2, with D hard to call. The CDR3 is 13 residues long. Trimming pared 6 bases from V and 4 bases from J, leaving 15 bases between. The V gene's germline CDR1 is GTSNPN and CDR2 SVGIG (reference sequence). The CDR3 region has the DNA TGTGCCTGCATGACCTACAGAGCCTATGGCTACACCTTC. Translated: CACMTYRAYGYTF.

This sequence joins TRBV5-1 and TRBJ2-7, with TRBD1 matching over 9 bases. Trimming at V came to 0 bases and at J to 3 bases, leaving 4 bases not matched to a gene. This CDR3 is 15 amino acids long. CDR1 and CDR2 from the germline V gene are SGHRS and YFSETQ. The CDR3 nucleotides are TGCGCCAGCAGCTTGGGTGGGGGACAGGGCTACGAGCAGTACTTC. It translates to CASSLGGGQGYEQYF.

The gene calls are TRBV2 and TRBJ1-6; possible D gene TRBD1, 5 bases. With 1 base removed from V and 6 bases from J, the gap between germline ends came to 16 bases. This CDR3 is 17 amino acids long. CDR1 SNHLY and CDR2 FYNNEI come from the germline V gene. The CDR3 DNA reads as TGTGCCAGCAGTGAAGTACGGAGGGGTTTGGGTAATTCACCCCTCCACTTT. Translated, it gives CASSEVRRGLGNSPLHF.

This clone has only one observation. CDR3 sequence reads: CSVEVREGTALHF. The CDR3 nucleotides read TGCAGCGTTGAAGTAAGGGAGGGTACAGCCCTCCACTTT. This chain uses TRBV29-1 with TRBJ1-6; D is ambiguous. Germline CDR1 SQVTM, CDR2 ANQGSEA. The V and J ends lost 1 base and 14 bases respectively, with 15 bases between them. The length of the CDR3 is 13 residues.

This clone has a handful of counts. CDR3 sequence reads: CAIYLRQGSINQPQHF. Written as DNA, the CDR3 is TGTGCCATCTATTTGCGACAGGGGTCCATCAATCAGCCCCAGCATTTT. The chain employs TRBV10-3 and TRBJ1-5; 8 bases fit TRBD1. V lost 8 bases, J lost 3 bases, and 12 bases stayed unmatched. Germline V lookup: CDR1 ENHRY, CDR2 SYGVKD. The CDR3 contains 16 residues.

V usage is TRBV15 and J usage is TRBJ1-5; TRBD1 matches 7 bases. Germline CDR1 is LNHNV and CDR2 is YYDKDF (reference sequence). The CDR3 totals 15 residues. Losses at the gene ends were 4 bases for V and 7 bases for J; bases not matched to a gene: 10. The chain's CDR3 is CATSIRRQGNQPQHF. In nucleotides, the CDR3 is TGTGCCACCAGCATCCGACGACAGGGTAACCAGCCCCAGCATTTT.

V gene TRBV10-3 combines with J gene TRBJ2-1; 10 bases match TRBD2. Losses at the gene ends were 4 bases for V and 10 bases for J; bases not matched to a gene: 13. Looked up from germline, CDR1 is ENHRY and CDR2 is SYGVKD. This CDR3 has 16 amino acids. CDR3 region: CAISAIAGGLVVEQFF. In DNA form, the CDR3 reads TGTGCCATCAGTGCGATAGCGGGAGGATTGGTAGTGGAGCAGTTCTTC.

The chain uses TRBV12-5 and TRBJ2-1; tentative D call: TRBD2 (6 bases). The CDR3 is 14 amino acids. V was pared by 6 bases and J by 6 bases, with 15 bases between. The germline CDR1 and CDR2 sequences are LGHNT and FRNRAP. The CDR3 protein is CASGSGVGLNEQFF. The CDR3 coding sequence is TGTGCTAGTGGCTCGGGAGTTGGTCTCAATGAGCAGTTCTTC.